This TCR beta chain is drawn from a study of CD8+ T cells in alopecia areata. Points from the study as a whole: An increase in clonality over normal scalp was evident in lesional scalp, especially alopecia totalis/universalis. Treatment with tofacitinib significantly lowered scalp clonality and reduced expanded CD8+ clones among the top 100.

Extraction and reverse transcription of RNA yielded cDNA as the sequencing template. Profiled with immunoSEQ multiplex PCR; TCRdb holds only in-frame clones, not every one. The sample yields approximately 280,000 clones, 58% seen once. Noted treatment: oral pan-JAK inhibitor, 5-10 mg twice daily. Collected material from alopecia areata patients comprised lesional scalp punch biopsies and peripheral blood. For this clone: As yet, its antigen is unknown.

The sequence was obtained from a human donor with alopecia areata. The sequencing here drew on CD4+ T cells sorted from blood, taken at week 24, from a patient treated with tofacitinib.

The CDR3: CASSLGGVSGQYF. The CDR3 DNA is TGCGCCAGCTCCCTCGGGGGGGTCTCTGGGCAGTACTTC. The J gene is TRBJ2-7, the V gene TRBV5-1, with TRBD2 matching 8 bases. The V gene end was trimmed by 7 bases and the J gene end by 9 bases; junction bases not matched to a gene: 12. Germline assignment: CDR1 SGHRS and CDR2 YFSETQ. The CDR3 length is 13 residues. Drawing the rest from reference TRBV5-1 and TRBJ2-7, the complete variable domain is KAGVTQTPRYLIKTRGQQVTLSCSPISGHRSVSWYQQTPGQGLQFLFEYFSETQRNKGNFPGRFSGRQFSNSRSEMNVSTLELGDSALYLCASSLGGVSGQYFGPGTRLTVT.